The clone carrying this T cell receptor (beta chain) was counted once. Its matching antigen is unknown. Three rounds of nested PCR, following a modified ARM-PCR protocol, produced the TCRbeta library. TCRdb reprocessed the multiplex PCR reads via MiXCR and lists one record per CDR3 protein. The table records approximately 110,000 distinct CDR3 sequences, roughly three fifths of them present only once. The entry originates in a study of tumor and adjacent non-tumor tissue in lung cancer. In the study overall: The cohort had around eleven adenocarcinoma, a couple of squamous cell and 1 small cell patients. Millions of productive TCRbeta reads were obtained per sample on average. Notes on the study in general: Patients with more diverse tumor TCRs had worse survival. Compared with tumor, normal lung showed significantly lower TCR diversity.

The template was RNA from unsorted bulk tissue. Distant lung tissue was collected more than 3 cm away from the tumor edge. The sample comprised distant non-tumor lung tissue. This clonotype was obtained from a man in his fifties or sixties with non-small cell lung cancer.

Here the CDR3 reads CASSPEGGYNEQFF. Here the CDR3 DNA reads TGTGCCAGCAGCCCGGAAGGAGGGTACAATGAGCAGTTCTTC. The rearrangement uses TRBV7-3 and TRBJ2-1; the D gene is possibly TRBD2 (6 bases). Trimming cost V 5 bases and J 4 bases, with 12 bases left between them. Germline V gene sequence: CDR1 SGHTA, CDR2 FQGTGA. CDR3 length equals 14 residues. The whole variable domain, remainder taken from reference TRBV7-3 and TRBJ2-1, is GAGVSQTPSNKVTEKGKYVELRCDPISGHTALYWYRQSLGQGPEFLIYFQGTGAADDSGLPNDRFFAVRPEGSVSTLKIQRTERGDSAVYLCASSPEGGYNEQFFGPGTRLTVL.